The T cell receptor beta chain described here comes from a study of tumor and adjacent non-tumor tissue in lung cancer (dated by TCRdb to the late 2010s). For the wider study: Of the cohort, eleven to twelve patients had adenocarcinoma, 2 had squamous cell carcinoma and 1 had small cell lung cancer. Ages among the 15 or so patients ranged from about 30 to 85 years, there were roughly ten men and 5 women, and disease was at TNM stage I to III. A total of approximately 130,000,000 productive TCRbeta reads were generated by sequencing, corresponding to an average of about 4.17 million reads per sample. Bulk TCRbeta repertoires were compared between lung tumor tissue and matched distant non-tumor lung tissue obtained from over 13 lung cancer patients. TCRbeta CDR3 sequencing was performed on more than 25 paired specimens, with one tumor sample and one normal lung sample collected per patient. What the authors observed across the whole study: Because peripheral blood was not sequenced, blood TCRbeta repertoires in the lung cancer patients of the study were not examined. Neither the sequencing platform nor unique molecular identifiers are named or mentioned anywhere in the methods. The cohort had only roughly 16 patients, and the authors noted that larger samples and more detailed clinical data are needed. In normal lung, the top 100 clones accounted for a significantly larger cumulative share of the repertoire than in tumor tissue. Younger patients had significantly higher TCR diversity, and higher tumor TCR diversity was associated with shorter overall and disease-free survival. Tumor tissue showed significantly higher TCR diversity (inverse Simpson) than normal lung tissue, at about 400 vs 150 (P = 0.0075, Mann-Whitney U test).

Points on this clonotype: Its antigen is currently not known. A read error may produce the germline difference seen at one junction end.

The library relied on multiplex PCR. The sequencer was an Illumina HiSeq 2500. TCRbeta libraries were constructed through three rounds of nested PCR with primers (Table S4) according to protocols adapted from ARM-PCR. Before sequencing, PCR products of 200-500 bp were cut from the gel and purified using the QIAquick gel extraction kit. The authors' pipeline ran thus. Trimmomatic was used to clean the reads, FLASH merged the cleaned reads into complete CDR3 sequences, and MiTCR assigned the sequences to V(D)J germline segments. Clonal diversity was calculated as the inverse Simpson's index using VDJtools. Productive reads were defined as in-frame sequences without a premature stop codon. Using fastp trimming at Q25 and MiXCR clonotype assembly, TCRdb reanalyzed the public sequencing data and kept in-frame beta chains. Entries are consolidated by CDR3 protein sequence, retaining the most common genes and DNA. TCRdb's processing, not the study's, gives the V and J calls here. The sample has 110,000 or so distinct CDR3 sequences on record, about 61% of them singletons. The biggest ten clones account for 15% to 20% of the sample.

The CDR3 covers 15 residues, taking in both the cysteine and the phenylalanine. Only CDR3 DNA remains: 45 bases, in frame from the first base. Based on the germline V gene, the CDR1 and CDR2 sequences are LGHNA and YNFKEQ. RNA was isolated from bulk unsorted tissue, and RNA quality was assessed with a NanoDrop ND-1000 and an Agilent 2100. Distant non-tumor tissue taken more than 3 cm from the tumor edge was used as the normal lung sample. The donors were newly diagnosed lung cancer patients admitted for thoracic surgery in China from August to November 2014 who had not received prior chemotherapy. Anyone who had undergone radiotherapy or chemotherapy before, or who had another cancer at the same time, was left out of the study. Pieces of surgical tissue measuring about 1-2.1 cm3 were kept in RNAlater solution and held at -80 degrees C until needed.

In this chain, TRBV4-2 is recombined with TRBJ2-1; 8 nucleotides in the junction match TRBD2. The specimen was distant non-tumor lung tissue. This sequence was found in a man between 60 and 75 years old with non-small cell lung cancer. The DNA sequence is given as TGTGCCAGCAGCCAAGCGGGGGGGAGCTACGATGAGCAGTCCTTC. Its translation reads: CASSQAGGSYDEQSF.